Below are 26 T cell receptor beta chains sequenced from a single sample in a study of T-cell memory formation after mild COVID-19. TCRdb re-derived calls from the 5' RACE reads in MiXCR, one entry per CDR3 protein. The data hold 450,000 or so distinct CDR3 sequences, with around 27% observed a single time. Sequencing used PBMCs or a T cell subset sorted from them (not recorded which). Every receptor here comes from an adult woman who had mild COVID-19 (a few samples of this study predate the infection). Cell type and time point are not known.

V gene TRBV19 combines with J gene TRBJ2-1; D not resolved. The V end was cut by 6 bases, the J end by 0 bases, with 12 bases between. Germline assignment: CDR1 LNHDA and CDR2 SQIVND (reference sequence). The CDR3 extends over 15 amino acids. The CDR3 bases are TGTGCCAGTAGCGTTCCCCTGAGCTCCTACAATGAGCAGTTCTTC. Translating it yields CASSVPLSSYNEQFF.

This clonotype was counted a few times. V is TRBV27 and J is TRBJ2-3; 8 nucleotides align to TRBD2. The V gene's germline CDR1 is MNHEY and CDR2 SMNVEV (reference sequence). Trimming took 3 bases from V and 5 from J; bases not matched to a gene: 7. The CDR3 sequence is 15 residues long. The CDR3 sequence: CASSLVAGRKDTQYF. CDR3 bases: TGTGCCAGCAGTTTGGTAGCGGGACGCAAAGATACGCAGTATTTT.

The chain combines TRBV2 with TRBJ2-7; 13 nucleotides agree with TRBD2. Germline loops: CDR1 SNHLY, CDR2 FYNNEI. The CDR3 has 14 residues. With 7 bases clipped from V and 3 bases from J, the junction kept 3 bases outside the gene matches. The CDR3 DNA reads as TGTGCCAGCAACGGACTAGCGGGAGACTACGAGCAGTACTTC. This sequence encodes CASNGLAGDYEQYF.

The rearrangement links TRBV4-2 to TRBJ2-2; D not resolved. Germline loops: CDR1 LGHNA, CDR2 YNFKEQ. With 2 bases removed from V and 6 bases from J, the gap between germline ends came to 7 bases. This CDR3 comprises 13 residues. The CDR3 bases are TGTGCCAGCAGCCAACTTGGGCCCGGGGAGCTGTTTTTT. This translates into CASSQLGPGELFF.

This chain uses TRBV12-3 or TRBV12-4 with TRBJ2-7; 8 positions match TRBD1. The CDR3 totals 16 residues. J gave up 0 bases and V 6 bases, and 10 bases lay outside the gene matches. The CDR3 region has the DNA TGTGCCAGCAGATGGGGACAGGCTTATAGCTCCTACGAGCAGTACTTC. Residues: CASRWGQAYSSYEQYF.

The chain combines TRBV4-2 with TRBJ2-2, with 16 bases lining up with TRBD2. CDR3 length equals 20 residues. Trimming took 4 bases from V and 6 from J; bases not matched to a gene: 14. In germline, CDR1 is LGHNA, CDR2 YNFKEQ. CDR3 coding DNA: TGTGCCAGCAGCCGCGAGTCGGGACTAGCGGGGGGGCCTCCCTCCGGGGAGCTGTTTTTT. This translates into CASSRESGLAGGPPSGELFF.

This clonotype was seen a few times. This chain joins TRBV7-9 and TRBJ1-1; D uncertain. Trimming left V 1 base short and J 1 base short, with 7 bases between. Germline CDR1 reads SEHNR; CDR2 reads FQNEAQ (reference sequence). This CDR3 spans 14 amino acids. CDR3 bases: TGTGCCAGCAGCTTAGAGGGTAAGAACACTGAAGCTTTCTTT. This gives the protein CASSLEGKNTEAFF.

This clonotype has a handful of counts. In DNA form, the CDR3 reads TGCGCCAGCAGCTTGGGACAGACTGGGGTGAACACTGAAGCTTTCTTT. It is translated as CASSLGQTGVNTEAFF. The rearrangement uses TRBV5-1 and TRBJ1-1; D is perhaps TRBD1 (5 bases). The CDR3 runs 16 residues. The germline gives CDR1 SGHRS, CDR2 YFSETQ. The V and J ends lost 0 bases and 0 bases respectively, with 12 bases between them.

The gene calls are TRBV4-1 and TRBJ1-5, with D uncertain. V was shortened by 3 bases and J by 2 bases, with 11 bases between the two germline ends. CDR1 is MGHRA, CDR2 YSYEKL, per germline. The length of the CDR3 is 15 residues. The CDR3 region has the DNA TGCGCCAGCAGCCAGAGGATCCCCGGCAATCAGCCCCAGCATTTT. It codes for CASSQRIPGNQPQHF.

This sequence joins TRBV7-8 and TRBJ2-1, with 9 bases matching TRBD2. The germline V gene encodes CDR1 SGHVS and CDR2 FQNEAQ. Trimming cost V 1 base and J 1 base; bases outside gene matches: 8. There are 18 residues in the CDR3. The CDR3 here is CASSLEGLAGGSYNEQFF. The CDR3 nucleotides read TGTGCCAGCAGCTTAGAGGGGTTGGCGGGAGGGTCCTACAATGAGCAGTTCTTC.

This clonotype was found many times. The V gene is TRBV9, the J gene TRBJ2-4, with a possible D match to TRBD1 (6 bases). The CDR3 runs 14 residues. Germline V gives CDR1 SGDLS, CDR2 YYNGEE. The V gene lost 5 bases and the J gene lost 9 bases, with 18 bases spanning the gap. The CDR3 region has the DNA TGTGCCAGCAGTGTGGCGACAGGTGGGATCATTCAGTACTTC. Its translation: CASSVATGGIIQYF. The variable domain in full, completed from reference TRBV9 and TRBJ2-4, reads DSGVTQTPKHLITATGQRVTLRCSPRSGDLSVYWYQQSLDQGLQFLIQYYNGEERAKGNILERFSAQQFPDLHSELNLSSLELGDSALYFCASSVATGGIIQYFGAGTRLSVL.

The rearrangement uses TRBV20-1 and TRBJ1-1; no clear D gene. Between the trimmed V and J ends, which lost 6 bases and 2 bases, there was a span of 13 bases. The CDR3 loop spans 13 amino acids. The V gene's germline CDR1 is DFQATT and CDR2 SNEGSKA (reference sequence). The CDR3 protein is CSATLWGNTEAFF. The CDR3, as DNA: TGCAGTGCCACGCTGTGGGGAAACACTGAAGCTTTCTTT.

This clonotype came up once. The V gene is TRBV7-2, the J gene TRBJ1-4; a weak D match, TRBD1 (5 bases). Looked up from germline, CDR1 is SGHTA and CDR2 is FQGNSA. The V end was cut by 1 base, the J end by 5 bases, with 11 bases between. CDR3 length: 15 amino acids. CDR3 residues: CASSLVAGRNEKLFF. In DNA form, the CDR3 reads TGTGCCAGCAGCTTAGTGGCAGGGCGGAATGAAAAACTGTTTTTT.

CDR3 amino acids: CASTHGTGDEKLFF. The DNA of the CDR3 is TGTGCCAGCACCCACGGGACAGGGGATGAAAAACTGTTTTTT. The V call is TRBV5-6, the J call TRBJ1-4, with 10 nucleotides matching TRBD1. This CDR3 has 14 residues. Germline V gene sequence: CDR1 SGHDT, CDR2 YYEEEE. With 6 bases clipped from V and 6 bases from J, the junction kept 5 bases outside the gene matches. The whole variable domain, remainder taken from reference TRBV5-6 and TRBJ1-4, is DAGVTQSPTHLIKTRGQQVTLRCSPKSGHDTVSWYQQALGQGPQFIFQYYEEEERQRGNFPDRFSGHQFPNYSSELNVNALLLGDSALYLCASTHGTGDEKLFFGSGTQLSVL.

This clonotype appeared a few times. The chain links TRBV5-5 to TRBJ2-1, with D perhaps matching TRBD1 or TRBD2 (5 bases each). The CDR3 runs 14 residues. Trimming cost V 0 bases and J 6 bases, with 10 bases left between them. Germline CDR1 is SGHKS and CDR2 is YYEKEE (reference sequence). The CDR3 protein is CASSLAWDPNEQFF. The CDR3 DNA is TGTGCCAGCAGCTTGGCCTGGGACCCCAATGAGCAGTTCTTC.

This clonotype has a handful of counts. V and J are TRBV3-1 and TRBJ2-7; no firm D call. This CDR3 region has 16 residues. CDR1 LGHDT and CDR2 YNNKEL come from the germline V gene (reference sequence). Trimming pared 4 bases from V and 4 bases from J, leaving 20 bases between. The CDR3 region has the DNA TGTGCCAGCAGCCCAGTTGTGGGTCATGCCTCTTACGAGCAGTACTTC. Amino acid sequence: CASSPVVGHASYEQYF.

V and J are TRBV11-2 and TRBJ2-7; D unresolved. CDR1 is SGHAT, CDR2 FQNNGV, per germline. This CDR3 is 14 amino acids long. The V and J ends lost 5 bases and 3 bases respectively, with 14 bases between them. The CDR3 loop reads CASSPTIEFYEQYF. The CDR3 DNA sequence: TGTGCCAGCAGCCCAACAATCGAGTTCTACGAGCAGTACTTC.

CDR3 protein: CSASEVQGLSGNTIYF. In nucleotides, the CDR3 is TGCAGTGCTTCAGAGGTCCAGGGACTCTCTGGAAACACCATATATTTT. The chain has TRBV20-1 and TRBJ1-3; possibly TRBD1 for D (5 bases). The CDR3 contains 16 residues. Per the germline V gene, CDR1 is DFQATT and CDR2 is SNEGSKA (reference sequence). V lost 5 bases, J lost 0 bases, and 17 bases lay in between.

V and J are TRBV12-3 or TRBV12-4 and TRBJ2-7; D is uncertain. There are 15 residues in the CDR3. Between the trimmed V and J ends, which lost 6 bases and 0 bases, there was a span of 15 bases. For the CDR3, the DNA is TGTGCCAGCAGCTCCAGTTTCTTTGGCTCCTACGAGCAGTACTTC. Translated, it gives CASSSSFFGSYEQYF.

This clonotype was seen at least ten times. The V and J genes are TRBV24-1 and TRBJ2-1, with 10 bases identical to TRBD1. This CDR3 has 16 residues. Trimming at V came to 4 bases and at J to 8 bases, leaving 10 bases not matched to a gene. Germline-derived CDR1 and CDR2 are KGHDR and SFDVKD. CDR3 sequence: CATSEAGTGALDEQFF. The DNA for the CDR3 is TGTGCCACCAGTGAAGCCGGGACAGGGGCCTTGGATGAGCAGTTCTTC.

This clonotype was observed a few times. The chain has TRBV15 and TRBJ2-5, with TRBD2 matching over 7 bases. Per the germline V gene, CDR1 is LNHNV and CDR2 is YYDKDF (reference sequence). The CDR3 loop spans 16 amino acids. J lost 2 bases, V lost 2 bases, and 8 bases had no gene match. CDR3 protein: CATSRRTGTMQETQYF. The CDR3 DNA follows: TGTGCCACCAGCAGACGAACCGGGACTATGCAAGAGACCCAGTACTTC.

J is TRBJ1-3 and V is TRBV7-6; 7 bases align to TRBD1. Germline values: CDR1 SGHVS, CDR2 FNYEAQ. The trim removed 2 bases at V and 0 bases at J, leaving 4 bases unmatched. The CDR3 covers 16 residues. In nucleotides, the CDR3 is TGTGCCAGCAGCTTAATGGGACAGTCCTCTGGAAACACCATATATTTT. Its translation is CASSLMGQSSGNTIYF. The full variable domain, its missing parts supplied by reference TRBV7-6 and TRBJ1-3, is GAGVSQSPRYKVTKRGQDVALRCDPISGHVSLYWYRQALGQGPEFLTYFNYEAQQDKSGLPNDRFSAERPEGSISTLTIQRTEQRDSAMYRCASSLMGQSSGNTIYFGEGSWLTVV.

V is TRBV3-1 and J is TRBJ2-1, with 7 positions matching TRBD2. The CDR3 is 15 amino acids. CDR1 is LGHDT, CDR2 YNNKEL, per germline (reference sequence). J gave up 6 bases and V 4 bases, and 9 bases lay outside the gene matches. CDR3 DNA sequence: TGTGCCAGCAGCCGCATGGGACTATTCCCCAATGAGCAGTTCTTC. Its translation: CASSRMGLFPNEQFF.

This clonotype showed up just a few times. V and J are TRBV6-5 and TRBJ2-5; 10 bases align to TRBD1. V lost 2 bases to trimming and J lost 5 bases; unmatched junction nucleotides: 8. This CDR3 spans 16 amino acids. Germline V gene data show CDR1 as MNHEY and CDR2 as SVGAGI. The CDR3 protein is CASSYHRQGARETQYF. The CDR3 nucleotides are TGTGCCAGCAGTTACCACCGACAGGGGGCGCGGGAGACCCAGTACTTC.

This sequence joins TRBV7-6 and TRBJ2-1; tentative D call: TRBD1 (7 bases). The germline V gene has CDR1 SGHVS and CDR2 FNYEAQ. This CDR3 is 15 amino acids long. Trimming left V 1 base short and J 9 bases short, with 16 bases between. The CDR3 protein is CASSLDSGGPSEQFF. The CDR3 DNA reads TGTGCCAGCAGCTTAGATTCAGGGGGGCCGTCTGAGCAGTTCTTC.

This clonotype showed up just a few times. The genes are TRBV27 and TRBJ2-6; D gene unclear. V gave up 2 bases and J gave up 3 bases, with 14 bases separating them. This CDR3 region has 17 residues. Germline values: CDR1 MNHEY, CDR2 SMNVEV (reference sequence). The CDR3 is CASSLAAPVHGANVLTF. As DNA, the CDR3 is TGTGCCAGCAGTTTAGCGGCGCCGGTCCATGGGGCCAACGTCCTGACTTTC.